The sequence of this T cell receptor beta chain was determined in a study of beta chain features in type 1 diabetes. This clone was observed a few times. The sequenced template was cDNA made from the entire isolated RNA. Libraries were prepared by immunoSEQ multiplex PCR; TCRdb keeps only in-frame clonotypes and omits some of them. The sample has around 280,000 clones, under 8.5% seen once; the top ten hold approximately 1%. Sequencing input: central memory CD4+ T cells from blood. This receptor was identified in a woman under 30 in good health.

CDR3 amino acids: CASSLEDGLPYEQYF. CDR3 bases: TGTGCCAGCAGCTTAGAGGACGGACTACCCTACGAGCAGTACTTC. The rearrangement uses TRBV7-9 and TRBJ2-7; possible D gene TRBD2, 6 bases. Germline CDR1 and CDR2: SEHNR and FQNEAQ (reference sequence). This CDR3 is built from 15 residues. Trimming cost V 1 base and J 2 bases, with 12 bases left between them. Looking up the rest from reference TRBV7-9 and TRBJ2-7 gives the full variable domain: DTGVSQNPRHKITKRGQNVTFRCDPISEHNRLYWYRQTLGQGPEFLTYFQNEAQLEKSRLLSDRFSAERPKGSFSTLEIQRTEQGDSAMYLCASSLEDGLPYEQYFGPGTRLTVT.